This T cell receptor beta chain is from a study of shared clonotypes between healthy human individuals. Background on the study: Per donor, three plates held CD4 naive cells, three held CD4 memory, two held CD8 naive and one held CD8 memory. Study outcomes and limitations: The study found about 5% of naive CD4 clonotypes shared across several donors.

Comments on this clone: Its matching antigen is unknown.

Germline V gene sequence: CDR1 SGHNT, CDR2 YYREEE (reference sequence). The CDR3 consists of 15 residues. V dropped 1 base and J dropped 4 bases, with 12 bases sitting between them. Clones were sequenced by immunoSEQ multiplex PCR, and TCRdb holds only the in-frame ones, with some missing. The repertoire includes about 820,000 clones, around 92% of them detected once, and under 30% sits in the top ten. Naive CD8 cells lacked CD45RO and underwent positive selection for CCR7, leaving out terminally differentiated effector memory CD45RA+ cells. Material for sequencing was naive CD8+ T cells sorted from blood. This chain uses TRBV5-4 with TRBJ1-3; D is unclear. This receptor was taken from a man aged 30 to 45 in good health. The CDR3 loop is CASSLLSGSGNTIYF. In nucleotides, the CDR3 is TGTGCCAGCAGCTTGCTGTCGGGGTCCGGAAACACCATATATTTT. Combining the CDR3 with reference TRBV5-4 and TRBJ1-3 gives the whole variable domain ETGVTQSPTHLIKTRGQQVTLRCSSQSGHNTVSWYQQALGQGPQFIFQYYREEENGRGNFPPRFSGLQFPNYSSELNVNALELDDSALYLCASSLLSGSGNTIYFGEGSWLTVV.